This TCR beta chain appears in the sequencing data of a study of blood T cell repertoires in COVID-19. The wider study: COVID-19 samples, acute and convalescent, were from the United States, Italy and Spain. PBMCs, B-cell-depleted T cells, or T cells were the source of the cDNA or gDNA that made up the material.

Germline V gives CDR1 LGHNA, CDR2 YNFKEQ. The CDR3 extends over 13 amino acids. Trimming pared 0 bases from V and 5 bases from J, leaving 7 bases between. Only a few counts were recorded for this clone. Sequencing was performed with immunoSEQ multiplex PCR; in TCRdb, only in-frame clones are kept and a portion is missing. The table lists tens of thousands of clones, over 65% of them singletons. This chain joins TRBV4-2 and TRBJ1-2; tentative D call: TRBD1 (5 bases). Sequenced: peripheral blood. The receptor comes from a woman in her sixties or seventies with acute or convalescent COVID-19. The DNA for the CDR3 is TGTGCCAGCAGCCAAGATCGACAGTATGGCTACACCTTC. This sequence encodes CASSQDRQYGYTF.